This T cell receptor (beta chain) was sequenced during a study of regulatory T cells in long-lasting Graves disease (dated by TCRdb to about 2021). Study-wide context: Persistent Graves' disease was defined as antithyroid drug treatment for over 5 years with persistently positive TSH receptor autoantibodies. The study was registered as a clinical trial and conducted in China. A total of roughly 35 samples were covered by TCR sequencing, comprising approximately 13 persistent and roughly 20 newly diagnosed Graves' disease patients. On average, persistent Graves' disease patients in the clinical cohort had been on antithyroid drugs for approximately 10 years. Peripheral blood TCR sequencing and RNA sequencing compared persistent Graves' disease patients with newly diagnosed Graves' disease patients. Results the study describes overall, beyond this receptor: Sequencing and analysis were limited to the TCR beta chain. Peripheral blood alone was examined, since thyroid tissue, which constituted the primary lesion, could not be accessed. Persistent patients shared more public clonotypes among themselves (around 2,800) than newly diagnosed patients did (over 950). As a limitation, the authors acknowledged that the small sample size may reduce accuracy. Persistent disease showed preferential use of TRBV28, TRBJ1-2 and TRBJ2-5, whereas newly diagnosed disease favored TRBV20-1 and TRBJ2-1. Lower TCR Shannon entropy and fewer highly expanded clones were observed in persistent Graves' disease patients than in newly diagnosed patients, which suggested clonal expansion.

The sample's time point label, in plain terms: persistent/refractory GD, antithyroid drugs over 5 years with positive TRAb. For both TCR sequencing and RNA sequencing, RNA was extracted from PBMCs in TRIzol. Graves' disease was diagnosed according to American Thyroid Association guidelines. Recruitment of patients was carried out at an endocrinology department in Xi'an, China. From each patient, 7.5 to 9.5 milliliters of peripheral blood was collected into an EDTA anticoagulant tube. Ficoll Paque Plus density gradient separation was used to isolate PBMCs, and no additional T cell sorting was done. An Agilent 2100 Bioanalyzer and agarose gel were used to assess RNA quality, and a NanoDrop 2000 was used to measure RNA concentration. From cysteine to phenylalanine, the CDR3 is 12 amino acids long. Only the CDR3 part of the read is kept: 36 bases, read in frame from the first base. CDR1 and CDR2 are read off the germline V gene as MDHEN and SYDVKM. V and J are truncated by 6 bases and 4 bases respectively, leaving an intervening sequence of 9 bases.

Library preparation used multiplex PCR. These reads were obtained on an Illumina HiSeq 4000. TCR beta libraries were built with iRepertoire HTBI primers and Arm-PCR amplification of CDR3 regions. Before sequencing, the PCR products went through gel purification. For the original study's pipeline: Gene usage analysis of CDR3 amino acid clonotypes relied on the 55 to 80 TRBV and around 13 TRBJ segments identified across samples. COPE and FqMerger were used to merge the filtered high-quality paired reads into contigs. Contigs were aligned with BLAST to IMGT TRBV, TRBD and TRBJ reference genes, and CDR3 was defined per IMGT. Any clonotype with a frequency above 0.1% was counted as a highly expanded clone. Repertoire diversity was measured by Shannon entropy, and V-J evenness by the Gini coefficient. Clonotypes shared by more than one individual were considered public. Clones were called with MiXCR by TCRdb after fastp trimmed the public reads at Q25, and only in-frame beta chains were retained. Each CDR3 protein gets just one entry, which takes the most common genes and DNA from the rows behind it. TCRdb assigned the V and J calls; the authors' analysis was not used. This sample gives a few hundred thousand distinct CDR3 sequences in total; 20% to 30% of them show up just once. Of the sample, roughly a quarter is held by the ten largest clones.

This clonotype has a count of ten or more. Its antigen specificity is not known. Within one base of it there is no much larger clone, and no base qualities were kept. The sequencing used peripheral blood mononuclear cells (PBMCs), collected when the disease was refractory, from a patient treated with antithyroid drugs. The clonotype originates from a female donor with Graves disease. This receptor chain uses TRBV28 and TRBJ2-5; no D segment can be confidently identified. The bases read TGTGCCAGCAGCGAACCTATAGAGACCCAGTACTTC. This translates into CASSEPIETQYF.